The following is a TCR beta chain sequence with its context. The sample comes from a study of cytotoxic CD8 clonotypes in ibrutinib-treated CLL. About 2 micrograms of genomic DNA came from cryopreserved PBMCs for TCR beta libraries. Clones were read by immunoSEQ multiplex PCR, and TCRdb kept only the in-frame ones, dropping some. This sample has about 27,000 clones, with around 63% found just once. In germline, CDR1 is SNHLY, CDR2 FYNNEI. The CDR3 has 13 amino acids. V was clipped by 6 bases and J by 2 bases, with 9 bases between them. This clonotype was obtained from a human donor with chronic lymphocytic leukemia. Here the sequenced sample was PBMCs, taken after 24 months of ibrutinib treatment. V usage is TRBV2 and J usage is TRBJ2-3; D call uncertain. CDR3 coding DNA: TGTGCCAGCAGCCCTCCTTTCACAGATACGCAGTATTTT. Its protein product is CASSPPFTDTQYF.